This passage covers 20 T cell receptor beta chains from one sample sequenced in a study of T cells in Graves' hyperthyroidism and ophthalmopathy. TCR beta CDR3 sequences were amplified from RNA transcripts. The HTBI primer set served for first-round RT-PCR of the TCR CDR3. Using its own MiXCR run on the multiplex PCR reads, TCRdb lists one record per CDR3 protein. The table includes some 550,000 distinct CDR3 sequences, roughly 20% detected once. Sequencing was done on a sample of blood. Receptor source: a man younger than 30 with Graves' hyperthyroidism.

This clonotype was detected ten times or more. The gene calls are TRBV5-1 and TRBJ2-7, with 7 bases lining up with TRBD1. Unmatched junction bases numbered 4, after V lost 4 bases and J lost 0 bases. Germline assignment: CDR1 SGHRS and CDR2 YFSETQ. The CDR3 totals 14 residues. CDR3 DNA: TGCGCCAGCAGCATGACAGGGAGCTCCTACGAGCAGTACTTC. This translates into CASSMTGSSYEQYF.

The chain's CDR3 is CASTRSTGKNSPLHF. The CDR3 nucleotides are TGTGCCAGCACTAGGTCGACAGGGAAGAATTCACCCCTCCACTTT. The V and J genes are TRBV12-3 or TRBV12-4 and TRBJ1-6; 7 nucleotides agree with TRBD1. Trimming took 7 bases from V and 7 from J; bases not matched to a gene: 10. There are 15 residues in the CDR3.

This clonotype was observed many times. The gene calls are TRBV18 and TRBJ1-5; D is ambiguous. Per germline, CDR1 KGHSH and CDR2 LQKENI. Trimming left V 6 bases short and J 6 bases short, with 9 bases between. The CDR3 length is 12 residues. CDR3 protein: CASSNRSQPQHF. The CDR3, as DNA: TGTGCCAGCTCGAACCGGAGTCAGCCCCAGCATTTT.

This clonotype was observed at least ten times. The rearrangement links TRBV12-3 or TRBV12-4 to TRBJ2-7, with TRBD1 matching 9 bases. The CDR3 is 16 amino acids. Trimming at V came to 5 bases and at J to 5 bases, leaving 13 bases not matched to a gene. CDR3 DNA: TGTGCCAGCAGTCCCTCACAGGGGGCGGTTACCAACGAGCAGTACTTC. Translating gives CASSPSQGAVTNEQYF.

There are a few counts of this clonotype. This sequence joins TRBV27 and TRBJ2-7; tentatively, D is TRBD1 (6 bases). The CDR3 length is 14 residues. Per the germline V gene, CDR1 is MNHEY and CDR2 is SMNVEV (reference sequence). V lost 8 bases and J 1 base, leaving 15 bases between the germline ends. CDR3 sequence (DNA): TGTGCCAGCTCACGTCAACAGGGTTCCTACGAGCAGTACTTC. It is translated as CASSRQQGSYEQYF.

The chain has TRBV12-3 or TRBV12-4 and TRBJ1-2; 7 bases align to TRBD1. The junction had 12 bases not matched to a gene; V was cut back by 5 bases and J by 9 bases. CDR3 length equals 14 residues. The CDR3 DNA follows: TGTGCCAGCAGTCCTTCGACAGGGACGATCAGCTACACCTTC. Protein product: CASSPSTGTISYTF.

This clonotype was found many times. The chain recombines TRBV29-1 with TRBJ2-5; D is unresolved. The V end was cut by 2 bases, the J end by 8 bases, with 6 bases between. The CDR3 totals 10 residues. Germline-derived CDR1 and CDR2 are SQVTM and ANQGSEA. As DNA, the CDR3 is TGCAGCGTTGAACCGGATACCCAGTACTTC. Translation: CSVEPDTQYF.

This clonotype has a count of ten or more. The rearrangement uses TRBV28 and TRBJ1-5; 10 bases are a match to TRBD1. CDR1 and CDR2 (germline): MDHEN, SYDVKM. This CDR3 region has 17 residues. The trim removed 3 bases at V and 5 bases at J, leaving 10 bases unmatched. CDR3 region: CASSFSLDRGFHQPQHF. The DNA of the CDR3 is TGTGCCAGCAGTTTCTCCCTGGACAGGGGGTTCCATCAGCCCCAGCATTTT.

This clonotype was observed at least ten times. The rearrangement links TRBV20-1 to TRBJ2-7; TRBD1 agrees at 9 bases. CDR3 length equals 13 residues. J gave up 3 bases and V 5 bases, and 5 bases lay outside the gene matches. Germline V gene sequence: CDR1 DFQATT, CDR2 SNEGSKA (reference sequence). The CDR3 is CSAAGTGHYEQYF. The CDR3 DNA follows: TGCAGTGCTGCCGGGACAGGGCACTACGAGCAGTACTTC.

There are many counts of this clonotype. This chain's CDR3 is CASSGRGGGDTGELFF. CDR3 DNA sequence: TGTGCCAGCAGTGGACGGGGGGGCGGCGACACCGGGGAGCTGTTTTTT. The V gene is TRBV28, the J gene TRBJ2-2; 8 positions match TRBD2. The trim removed 5 bases at V and 3 bases at J, leaving 8 bases unmatched. The CDR3 length is 16 residues. Germline assignment: CDR1 MDHEN and CDR2 SYDVKM.

The rearrangement joins TRBV11-2 to TRBJ2-4; 12 bases map to TRBD2. Trimming cost V 1 base and J 9 bases; bases outside gene matches: 4. CDR1 is SGHAT and CDR2 is FQNNGV in the germline V gene. The length of the CDR3 is 15 residues. In DNA form, the CDR3 reads TGTGCCAGCAGCTTAGTGACTAGCGGGGGCCCCATTCAGTACTTC. Translation gives CASSLVTSGGPIQYF.

This clonotype was seen at least ten times. The genes are TRBV12-3 or TRBV12-4 and TRBJ2-5; 9 bases are shared with TRBD2. V shed 1 base and J 0 bases; nucleotides not matched to a gene: 9. This CDR3 comprises 18 residues. CDR3 sequence (DNA): TGTGCCAGCAGTTTAGTACGGGCGAGCGGGGGGTACCAAGAGACCCAGTACTTC. Translating it yields CASSLVRASGGYQETQYF.

This clonotype was recorded at least ten times. The chain employs TRBV27 and TRBJ1-2, with D uncertain. CDR1 and CDR2 from the germline V gene are MNHEY and SMNVEV (reference sequence). V was shortened by 8 bases and J by 2 bases, with 12 bases between the two germline ends. This CDR3 comprises 13 residues. The CDR3 DNA sequence: TGTGCCAGCCATTTAGGGCCCAACTATGGCTACACCTTC. Residues: CASHLGPNYGYTF.

In this sample, this clonotype turned up many times. The gene calls are TRBV12-3 or TRBV12-4 and TRBJ2-2, with D uncertain. CDR3 size: 13 residues. V was clipped by 7 bases and J by 7 bases, with 13 bases between them. DNA for the CDR3: TGTGCCAGCACCAACGCAGCGAGCGGGGAGCTGTTTTTT. Translating it yields CASTNAASGELFF.

In the case of this clonotype: A read error is possible here, since a much larger clone lies one base away. The chain couples TRBV20-1 to TRBJ1-1, with no clear D. Germline V gives CDR1 DFQATT, CDR2 SNEGSKA (reference sequence). The CDR3 sequence is 15 residues long. This CDR3 is CSARDIRDMNTESFF. As DNA, the CDR3 is TGCAGTGCTAGAGATATAAGAGACATGAACACTGAATCTTTCTTT.

This clonotype has ten or more counts. The CDR3 here is CAWSTGQGFNEQYF. The DNA for the CDR3 is TGTGCCTGGAGTACGGGACAGGGATTCAACGAGCAGTACTTC. The chain joins TRBV30 to TRBJ2-7; 9 bases agree with TRBD1. The V gene end was trimmed by 2 bases and the J gene end by 5 bases; junction bases not matched to a gene: 7. The length of the CDR3 is 14 residues. Germline CDR1 and CDR2: GTSNPN and SVGIG (reference sequence).

This clonotype was seen ten or more times. The chain employs TRBV6-5 and TRBJ2-5, with TRBD1 identical over 10 bases. The CDR3 runs to 16 residues. CDR1 and CDR2 from the germline V gene are MNHEY and SVGAGI. J gave up 5 bases and V 0 bases, and 6 bases lay outside the gene matches. The CDR3: CASSYSRTGGRETQYF. Here the CDR3 DNA reads TGTGCCAGCAGTTACTCAAGGACAGGGGGGCGGGAGACCCAGTACTTC.

The V call is TRBV2, the J call TRBJ1-2; the D gene is possibly TRBD1 (5 bases). Trimming pared 1 base from V and 4 bases from J, leaving 16 bases between. This CDR3 comprises 16 residues. Looked up from germline, CDR1 is SNHLY and CDR2 is FYNNEI. The CDR3 coding sequence is TGTGCCAGCAGTGAAGGCGCGGGGGGTTTGGGCTATGGCTACACCTTC. Translated, it gives CASSEGAGGLGYGYTF.

A word on this clonotype: The junction departs from the called germline gene at one end, perhaps through a read error. V usage is TRBV30 and J usage is TRBJ1-3, with 8 bases matching TRBD1. CDR3 length equals 13 residues. The germline V gene has CDR1 GTSNPN and CDR2 SVGIG (reference sequence). This chain's CDR3 is CSWSHGTGNTIYF. DNA of the CDR3: TGTTCCTGGAGTCATGGGACAGGCAACACCATATATTTT.

This clonotype was picked up many times. The CDR3 here is CAWSAFTEAFF. The CDR3 DNA reads TGTGCCTGGAGCGCCTTTACTGAAGCTTTCTTT. This chain uses TRBV30 with TRBJ1-1; D gene ambiguous. Germline V CDR1 and CDR2: GTSNPN, SVGIG (reference sequence). This CDR3 spans 11 amino acids. Between the trimmed V and J ends, which lost 3 bases and 5 bases, there was a span of 7 bases. Filled out from reference TRBV30 and TRBJ1-1, the complete variable domain reads SQTIHQWPATLVQPVGSPLSLECTVEGTSNPNLYWYRQAAGRGLQLLFYSVGIGQISSEVPQNLSASRPQDRQFILSSKKLLLSDSGFYLCAWSAFTEAFFGQGTRLTVV.